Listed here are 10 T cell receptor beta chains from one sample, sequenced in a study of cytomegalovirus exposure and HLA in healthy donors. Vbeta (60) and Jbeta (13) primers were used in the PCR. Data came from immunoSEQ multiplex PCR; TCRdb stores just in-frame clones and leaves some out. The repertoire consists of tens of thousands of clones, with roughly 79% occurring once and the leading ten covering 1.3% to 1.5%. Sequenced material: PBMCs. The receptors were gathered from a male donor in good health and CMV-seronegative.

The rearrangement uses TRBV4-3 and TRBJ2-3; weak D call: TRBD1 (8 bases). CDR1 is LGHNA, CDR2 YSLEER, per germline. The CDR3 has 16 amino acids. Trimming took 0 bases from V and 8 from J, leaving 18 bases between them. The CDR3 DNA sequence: TGCGCCAGCAGCCAAGAAATCACAGGGGGAGGGAGTACGCAGTATTTT. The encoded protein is CASSQEITGGGSTQYF.

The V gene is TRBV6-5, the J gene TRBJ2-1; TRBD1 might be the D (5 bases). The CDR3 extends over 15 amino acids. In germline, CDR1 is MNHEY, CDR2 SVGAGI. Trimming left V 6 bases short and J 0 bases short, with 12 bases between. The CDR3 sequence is CASSYGHNSYNEQFF. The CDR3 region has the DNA TGTGCCAGCAGCTACGGACACAACTCCTACAATGAGCAGTTCTTC.

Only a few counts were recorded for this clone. The CDR3 loop is CASSTGLAVTGELFF. In nucleotides, the CDR3 is TGTGCCAGCAGTACCGGTCTAGCGGTGACCGGGGAGCTGTTTTTT. V is TRBV6-5 and J is TRBJ2-2; 7 bases agree with TRBD2. The germline CDR1 and CDR2 sequences are MNHEY and SVGAGI. CDR3 length: 15 residues. The J segment lost 5 bases and the V segment lost 5 bases, leaving 8 bases of the junction unmatched.

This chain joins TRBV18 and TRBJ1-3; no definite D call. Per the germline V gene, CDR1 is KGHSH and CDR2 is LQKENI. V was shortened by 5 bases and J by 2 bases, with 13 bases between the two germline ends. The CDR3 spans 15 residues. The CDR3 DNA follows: TGTGCCAGCTCAACAAACAAGTACCCTGGAAACACCATATATTTT. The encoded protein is CASSTNKYPGNTIYF.

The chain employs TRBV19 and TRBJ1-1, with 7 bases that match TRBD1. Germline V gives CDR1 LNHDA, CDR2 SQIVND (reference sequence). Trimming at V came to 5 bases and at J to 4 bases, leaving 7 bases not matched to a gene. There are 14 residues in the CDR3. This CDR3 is CASSSRQGRTEAFF. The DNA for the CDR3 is TGTGCCAGTAGTTCCAGACAGGGCCGCACTGAAGCTTTCTTT. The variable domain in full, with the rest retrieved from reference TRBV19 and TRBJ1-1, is DGGITQSPKYLFRKEGQNVTLSCEQNLNHDAMYWYRQDPGQGLRLIYYSQIVNDFQKGDIAEGYSVSREKKESFPLTVTSAQKNPTAFYLCASSSRQGRTEAFFGQGTRLTVV.

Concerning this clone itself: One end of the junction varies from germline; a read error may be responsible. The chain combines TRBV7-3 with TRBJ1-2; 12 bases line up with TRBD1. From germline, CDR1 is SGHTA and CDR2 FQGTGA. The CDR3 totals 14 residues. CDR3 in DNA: TGTGCCAGCAGCAGGGACAGGGGGCTCTATGTCTACACCTTC. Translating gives CASSRDRGLYVYTF.

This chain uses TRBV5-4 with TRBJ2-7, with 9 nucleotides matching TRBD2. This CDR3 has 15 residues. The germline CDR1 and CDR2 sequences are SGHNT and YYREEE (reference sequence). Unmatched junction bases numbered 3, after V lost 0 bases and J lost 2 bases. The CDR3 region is CASSLGSGGPYEQYF. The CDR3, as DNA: TGTGCCAGCAGCTTGGGTAGCGGGGGCCCCTACGAGCAGTACTTC.

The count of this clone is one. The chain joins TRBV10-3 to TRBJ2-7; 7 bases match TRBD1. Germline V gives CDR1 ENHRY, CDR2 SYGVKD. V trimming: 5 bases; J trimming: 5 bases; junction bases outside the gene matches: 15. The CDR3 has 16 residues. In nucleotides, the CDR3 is TGTGCCATCAGTTCCTATAGGGGGACAGCGAGAGACGAGCAGTACTTC. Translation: CAISSYRGTARDEQYF.

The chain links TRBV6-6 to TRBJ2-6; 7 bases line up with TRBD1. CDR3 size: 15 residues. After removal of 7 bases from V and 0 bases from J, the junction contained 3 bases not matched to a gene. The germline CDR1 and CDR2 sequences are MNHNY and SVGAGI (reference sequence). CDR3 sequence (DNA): TGTGCCAGCATCGGACAGGTCTCTGGGGCCAACGTCCTGACTTTC. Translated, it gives CASIGQVSGANVLTF.

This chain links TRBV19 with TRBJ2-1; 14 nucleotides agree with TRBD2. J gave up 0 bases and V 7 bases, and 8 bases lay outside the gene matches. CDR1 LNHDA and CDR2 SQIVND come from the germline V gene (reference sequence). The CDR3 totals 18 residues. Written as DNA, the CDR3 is TGTGCCAGTAAAGGACTAGCGGGGGGCGAGAGCTCCTACAATGAGCAGTTCTTC. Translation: CASKGLAGGESSYNEQFF.